This is a list of T cell receptor beta chains from one sample in a study of beta chain features in type 1 diabetes. Clones were read by immunoSEQ multiplex PCR, and TCRdb kept only the in-frame ones, dropping some. Among about 330,000 clones listed, roughly 9.6% were seen once. The specimen was naive CD4+ T cells from blood. The receptor set was obtained from a woman in her twenties or thirties in good health. Both conserved end residues are part of each CDR3. A D gene is named only where the DNA matches it firmly. The size of a clone is reported for some rows only, either as once, few or many, or as a class for expanded clones.

D gene	V gene	J gene	clone size	CDR3 protein	CDR3 DNA
TRBD1	TRBV7-3	TRBJ2-3	NA	CASSRDRGHDTQYF	TGTGCCAGCAGCCGGGACAGGGGGCATGATACGCAGTATTTT
TRBD2	TRBV4-3	TRBJ2-5	NA	CASSQGLAGGQETQYF	TGCGCCAGCAGCCAAGGCCTAGCGGGAGGGCAAGAGACCCAGTACTTC
NA	TRBV30	TRBJ2-5	few	CAWSGAQETQYF	TGTGCCTGGTCTGGGGCCCAAGAGACCCAGTACTTC
TRBD2	TRBV18	TRBJ2-1	once	CASSLGLAGDYNEQFF	TGTGCCAGCTCACTCGGACTAGCGGGAGACTACAATGAGCAGTTCTTC
NA	TRBV7-3	TRBJ2-5	few	CASSITGPRETQYF	TGTGCCAGCAGCATAACTGGGCCACGGGAGACCCAGTACTTC
NA	TRBV10-3	TRBJ1-5	few	CAISESGGITQPQHF	TGTGCCATCAGTGAGTCGGGAGGAATCACGCAGCCCCAGCATTTT
NA	TRBV29-1	TRBJ1-1	NA	CSAITGTGNTEAFF	TGCAGCGCCATAACAGGGACCGGGAACACTGAAGCTTTCTTT
TRBD2	TRBV7-2	TRBJ2-1	few	CASSLTSGRSNEQFF	TGTGCCAGCAGCTTGACTAGCGGGAGAAGTAATGAGCAGTTCTTC
NA	TRBV5-1	TRBJ2-7	few	CASSLRQTYEQYF	TGCGCCAGCAGCTTGAGACAGACTTACGAGCAGTACTTC
TRBD1	TRBV10-3	TRBJ2-2	NA	CAISERTGTSGELFF	TGTGCCATCAGTGAGAGGACAGGGACGAGCGGGGAGCTGTTTTTT
NA	TRBV10-3	TRBJ2-3	few	CAISVGGGTDTQYF	TGTGCCATCAGTGTAGGGGGGGGCACAGATACGCAGTATTTT
NA	TRBV14	TRBJ2-7	few	CASSPNSGLFRGRQYF	TGTGCCAGCAGCCCCAATTCGGGACTTTTTCGGGGGAGGCAGTACTTC
NA	TRBV2	TRBJ2-1	NA	CASSADWAVYNEQFF	TGTGCCAGCAGTGCGGACTGGGCCGTCTACAATGAGCAGTTCTTC
TRBD2	TRBV30	TRBJ2-5	few	CAWSQLAGAGETQYF	TGTGCCTGGAGTCAGCTAGCGGGAGCAGGGGAGACCCAGTACTTC
NA	TRBV6-6	TRBJ2-7	NA	CASSPVSKRYEQYF	TGTGCCAGCAGTCCCGTGTCCAAACGGTACGAGCAGTACTTC
TRBD2	TRBV27	TRBJ2-3	few	CASSPRPTSDSTDTQYF	TGTGCCAGCAGTCCCCGCCCGACTAGCGACAGCACAGATACGCAGTATTTT
NA	TRBV27	TRBJ2-5	NA	CASSFLGRRQETQYF	TGTGCCAGCAGTTTCCTGGGCAGACGCCAAGAGACCCAGTACTTC
TRBD1	TRBV18	TRBJ1-1	few	CASSPLKTGGNTEAFF	TGTGCCAGCTCACCCCTAAAGACAGGGGGGAACACTGAAGCTTTCTTT
NA	TRBV28	TRBJ1-2	few	CASSPPRTGNYGYTF	TGTGCCAGCAGCCCCCCCCGAACAGGGAACTATGGCTACACCTTC
NA	TRBV2	TRBJ1-5	NA	CASLQERDQPQHF	TGTGCCAGCTTGCAGGAGAGGGATCAGCCCCAGCATTTT
TRBD2	TRBV9	TRBJ2-5	NA	CASSVGLAGVGETQYF	TGTGCCAGCAGCGTAGGCCTAGCGGGAGTCGGAGAGACCCAGTACTTC
TRBD2	TRBV11-1	TRBJ2-1	few	CASSLLAGDNEQFF	TGTGCCAGCAGCTTATTAGCGGGTGACAATGAGCAGTTCTTC
TRBD1	TRBV30	TRBJ2-4	few	CAWATGGAKNIQYF	TGTGCCTGGGCGACAGGGGGTGCCAAAAACATTCAGTACTTC
NA	TRBV25-1	TRBJ2-1	NA	CASSAGIPYNEQFF	TGTGCCAGCAGTGCGGGGATCCCCTACAATGAGCAGTTCTTC
NA	TRBV6-6	TRBJ2-2	NA	CASSYGGFTGELFF	TGTGCCAGCAGTTACGGCGGGTTCACCGGGGAGCTGTTTTTT
NA	TRBV7-9	TRBJ1-5	NA	CASSLSQDQPQHF	TGTGCCAGCAGCTTAAGTCAGGATCAGCCCCAGCATTTT
NA	TRBV25-1	TRBJ2-7	NA	CASSEYPYEQYF	TGTGCCAGCAGTGAATATCCGTACGAGCAGTACTTC
NA	TRBV7-9	TRBJ2-7	NA	CASSPMGHPYEQYF	TGTGCCAGCAGCCCAATGGGACACCCCTACGAGCAGTACTTC
NA	TRBV29-1	TRBJ2-3	few	CSVGGLFGDTQYF	TGCAGCGTTGGGGGCTTGTTCGGAGATACGCAGTATTTT
TRBD2	TRBV5-1	TRBJ2-1	few	CASSLEYGTTNNEQFF	TGCGCCAGCAGCTTAGAATACGGGACTACGAACAATGAGCAGTTCTTC
NA	TRBV5-4	TRBJ2-5	NA	CASSLRGIQETQYF	TGTGCCAGCAGCTTGAGGGGAATACAAGAGACCCAGTACTTC
TRBD1	TRBV15	TRBJ1-1	NA	CATSRVKPRQGVLTEAFF	TGTGCCACCAGCAGAGTAAAACCTAGACAGGGCGTTTTAACTGAAGCTTTCTTT
NA	TRBV7-6	TRBJ2-3	NA	CASSPNSGGTDTQYF	TGTGCCAGCAGCCCAAATAGCGGAGGCACAGATACGCAGTATTTT
NA	TRBV9	TRBJ1-1	NA	CASSVEPGVNTEAFF	TGTGCCAGCAGCGTAGAACCGGGGGTGAACACTGAAGCTTTCTTT
NA	TRBV7-2	TRBJ2-2	NA	CASSLVVLAANTGELFF	TGTGCCAGCAGCTTAGTAGTTCTAGCCGCTAACACCGGGGAGCTGTTTTTT
TRBD2	TRBV19	TRBJ2-7	few	CASSMRGVAGPTSYEQYF	TGTGCCAGTAGTATGAGGGGAGTAGCGGGCCCAACATCCTACGAGCAGTACTTC
TRBD2	TRBV7-3	TRBJ2-1	few	CASSARLAGGTGEQFF	TGTGCCAGCAGCGCAAGACTAGCGGGAGGTACCGGTGAGCAGTTCTTC
NA	TRBV27	TRBJ2-3	NA	CASSPRTHTDTQYF	TGTGCCAGCAGCCCCCGTACACACACAGATACGCAGTATTTT
NA	TRBV7-3	TRBJ1-1	NA	CASSSQGYTEAFF	TGTGCCAGCAGCTCCCAGGGGTACACTGAAGCTTTCTTT
NA	TRBV11-3	TRBJ2-2	NA	CASSLDPGLSAELFF	TGTGCCAGCAGCTTAGATCCTGGACTAAGTGCGGAGCTGTTTTTT
TRBD1	TRBV10-2	TRBJ1-1	few	CASSDRGVTEAFF	TGCGCCAGCAGCGACAGGGGAGTTACTGAAGCTTTCTTT
NA	TRBV7-2	TRBJ2-5	few	CASSFYLQETQYF	TGTGCCAGCAGCTTCTACCTTCAAGAGACCCAGTACTTC
NA	TRBV7-9	TRBJ2-3	NA	CASSLGTTDTQYF	TGTGCCAGCAGCCTAGGGACAACAGATACGCAGTATTTT
TRBD2	TRBV5-1	TRBJ2-3	NA	CASSPGLAGGSRPDTQYF	TGCGCCAGCAGCCCCGGACTAGCGGGAGGCTCACGCCCAGATACGCAGTATTTT
TRBD1	TRBV28	TRBJ1-4	NA	CASSYRGTLFF	TGTGCCAGCAGTTACAGGGGCACCCTGTTTTTT
NA	TRBV7-3	TRBJ2-1	NA	CASSSDSPSYEQFF	TGTGCCAGCAGCTCGGACAGTCCCAGCTATGAGCAGTTCTTC
TRBD1	TRBV30	TRBJ2-1	NA	CAWMSGGDDEQFF	TGTGCCTGGATGTCAGGGGGCGATGATGAGCAGTTCTTC
TRBD2	TRBV30	TRBJ2-1	NA	CHGTSGPYNEQFF	TGTCACGGGACTAGCGGGCCCTACAATGAGCAGTTCTTC
NA	TRBV7-2	TRBJ2-2	few	CASSFLGLQTGELFF	TGTGCCAGCAGCTTTTTAGGACTACAGACCGGGGAGCTGTTTTTT
TRBD2	TRBV30	TRBJ2-1	once	CAWSLTSGKQFF	TGTGCCTGGAGTCTCACTAGCGGTAAGCAGTTCTTC
NA	TRBV5-4	TRBJ2-5	NA	CASSAPGETQYF	TGTGCCAGCAGCGCCCCCGGGGAGACCCAGTACTTC
NA	TRBV5-1	TRBJ2-5	few	CASRLQGEIQETQYF	TGCGCCAGCAGATTACAGGGTGAAATTCAAGAGACCCAGTACTTC
NA	TRBV5-4	TRBJ2-2	few	CASSLGTSNTGELFF	TGTGCCAGCAGCTTGGGGACTTCGAACACCGGGGAGCTGTTTTTT